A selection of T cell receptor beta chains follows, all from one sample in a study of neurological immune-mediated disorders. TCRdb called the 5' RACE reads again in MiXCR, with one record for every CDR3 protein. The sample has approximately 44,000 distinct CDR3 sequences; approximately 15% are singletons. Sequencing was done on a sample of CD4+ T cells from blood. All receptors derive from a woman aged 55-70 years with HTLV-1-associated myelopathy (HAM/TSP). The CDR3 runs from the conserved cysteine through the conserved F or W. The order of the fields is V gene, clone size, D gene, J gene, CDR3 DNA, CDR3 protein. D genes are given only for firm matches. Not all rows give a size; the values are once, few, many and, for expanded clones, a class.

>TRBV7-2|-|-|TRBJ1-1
TGTGCCAGCAGCCCCGGGCCCCAATCCCCTGAAGCTTTCTTT
CASSPGPQSPEAFF
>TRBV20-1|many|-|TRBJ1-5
TGCAGTGCTAGAGCCCTCGTTAGGGGGGCAGACCAGCCCCAGCATTTT
CSARALVRGADQPQHF
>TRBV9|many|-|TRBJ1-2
TGTGCCAGCAGCGTCGGTAACAGGATTAACTATGGCTACACCTTC
CASSVGNRINYGYTF
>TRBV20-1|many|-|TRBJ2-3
TGCAGTGCTATTGAGCGGGTGACAGATACGCAGTATTTT
CSAIERVTDTQYF
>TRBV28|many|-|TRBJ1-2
TGTGCCAGCAGGGCTATCAATGGCTACACCTTC
CASRAINGYTF
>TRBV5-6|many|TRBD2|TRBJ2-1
TGTGCCAGCAGCTTGGGGACTAGCGGGGTATCCTACAATGAGCAGTTCTTC
CASSLGTSGVSYNEQFF
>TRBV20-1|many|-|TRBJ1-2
TGCAGTGCCGACGTTGGGGAAGCGCTTGGCTACACCTTC
CSADVGEALGYTF
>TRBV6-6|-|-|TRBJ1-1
TGTGCCAGCAGTTACTCGTGGGGTGATGGCACTAAAGCTTTCTTT
CASSYSWGDGTKAFF
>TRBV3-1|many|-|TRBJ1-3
TGTGCCAGCAGCCAAGGTGATTCTGGAAACACCATATATTTT
CASSQGDSGNTIYF
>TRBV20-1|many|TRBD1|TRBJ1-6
TGCAGTGCACAGGGGACAGGGGGCGCCTCAAGTTCACCCCTCCACTTT
CSAQGTGGASSSPLHF
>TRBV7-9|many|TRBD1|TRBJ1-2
TGTGCCAGCAGCTCGACAGGGAACGGCTACACCTTC
CASSSTGNGYTF
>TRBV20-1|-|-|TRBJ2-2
TGCAGTGCTAGCGGAGTTCTTAACTTAGGGGAGCAGTTTTTT
CSASGVLNLGEQFF
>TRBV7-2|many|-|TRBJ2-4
TGTGCCAGCAGCTCCCTCGCTCAGGCCATTCAGTACTTC
CASSSLAQAIQYF
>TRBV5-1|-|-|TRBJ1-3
TGCGCCAGCTTGGGAGGTCAGGGCTCTGGAAACACCATATATTTT
CASLGGQGSGNTIYF